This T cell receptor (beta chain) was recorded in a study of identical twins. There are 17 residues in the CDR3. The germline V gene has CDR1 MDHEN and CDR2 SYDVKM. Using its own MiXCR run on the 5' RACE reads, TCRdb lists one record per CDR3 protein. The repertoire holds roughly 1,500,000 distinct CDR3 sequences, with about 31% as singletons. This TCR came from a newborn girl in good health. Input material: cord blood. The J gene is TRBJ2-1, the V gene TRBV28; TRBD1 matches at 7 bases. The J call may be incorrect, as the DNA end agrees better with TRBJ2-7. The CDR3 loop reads CASSLRGQPVSYNEQYF. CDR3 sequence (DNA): TGTGCCAGCAGTTTAAGGGGACAGCCAGTCTCCTACAATGAGCAGTACTTC.